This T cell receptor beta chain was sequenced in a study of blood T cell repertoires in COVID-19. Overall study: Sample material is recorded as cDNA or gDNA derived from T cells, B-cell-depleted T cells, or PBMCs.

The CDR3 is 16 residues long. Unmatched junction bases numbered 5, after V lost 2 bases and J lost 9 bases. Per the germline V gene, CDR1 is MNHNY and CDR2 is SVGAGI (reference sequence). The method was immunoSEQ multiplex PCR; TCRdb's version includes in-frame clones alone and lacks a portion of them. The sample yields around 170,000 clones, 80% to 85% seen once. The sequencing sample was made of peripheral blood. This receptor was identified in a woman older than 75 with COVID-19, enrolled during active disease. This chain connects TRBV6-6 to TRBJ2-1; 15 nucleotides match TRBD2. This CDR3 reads CASSYQPGLAGGEQFF. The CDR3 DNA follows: TGTGCCAGCAGTTACCAGCCGGGACTAGCGGGAGGTGAGCAGTTCTTC.